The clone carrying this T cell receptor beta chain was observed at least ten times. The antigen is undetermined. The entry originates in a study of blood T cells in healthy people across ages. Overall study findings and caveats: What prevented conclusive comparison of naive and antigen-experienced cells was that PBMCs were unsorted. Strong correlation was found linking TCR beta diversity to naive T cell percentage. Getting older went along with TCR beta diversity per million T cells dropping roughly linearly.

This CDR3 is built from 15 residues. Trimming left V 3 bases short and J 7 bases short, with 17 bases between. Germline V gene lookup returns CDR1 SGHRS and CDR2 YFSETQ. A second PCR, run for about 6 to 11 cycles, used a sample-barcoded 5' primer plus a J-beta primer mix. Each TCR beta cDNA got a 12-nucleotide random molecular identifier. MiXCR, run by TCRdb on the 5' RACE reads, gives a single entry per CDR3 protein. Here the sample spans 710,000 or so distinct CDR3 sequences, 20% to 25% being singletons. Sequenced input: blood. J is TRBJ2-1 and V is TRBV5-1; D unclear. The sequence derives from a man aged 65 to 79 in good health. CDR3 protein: CASSSGPGIDNEQFF. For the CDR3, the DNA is TGCGCCAGCAGCTCAGGACCGGGCATCGATAATGAGCAGTTCTTC.